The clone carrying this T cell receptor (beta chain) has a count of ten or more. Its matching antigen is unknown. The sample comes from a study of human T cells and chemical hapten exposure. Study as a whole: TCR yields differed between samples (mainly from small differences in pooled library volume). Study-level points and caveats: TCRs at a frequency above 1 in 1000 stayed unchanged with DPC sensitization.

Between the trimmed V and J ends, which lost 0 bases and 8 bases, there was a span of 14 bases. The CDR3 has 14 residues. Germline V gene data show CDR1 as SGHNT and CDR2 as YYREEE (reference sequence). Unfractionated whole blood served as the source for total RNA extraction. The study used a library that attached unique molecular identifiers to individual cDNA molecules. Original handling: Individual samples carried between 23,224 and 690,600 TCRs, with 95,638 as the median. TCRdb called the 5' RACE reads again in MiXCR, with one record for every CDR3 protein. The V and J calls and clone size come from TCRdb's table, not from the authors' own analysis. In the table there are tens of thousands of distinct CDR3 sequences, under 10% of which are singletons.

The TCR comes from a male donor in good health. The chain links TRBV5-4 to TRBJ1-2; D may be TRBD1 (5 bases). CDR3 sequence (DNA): TGTGCCAGCAGCTTGGAGGCCAGGGATCAGGGCTACACCTTC. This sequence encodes CASSLEARDQGYTF.